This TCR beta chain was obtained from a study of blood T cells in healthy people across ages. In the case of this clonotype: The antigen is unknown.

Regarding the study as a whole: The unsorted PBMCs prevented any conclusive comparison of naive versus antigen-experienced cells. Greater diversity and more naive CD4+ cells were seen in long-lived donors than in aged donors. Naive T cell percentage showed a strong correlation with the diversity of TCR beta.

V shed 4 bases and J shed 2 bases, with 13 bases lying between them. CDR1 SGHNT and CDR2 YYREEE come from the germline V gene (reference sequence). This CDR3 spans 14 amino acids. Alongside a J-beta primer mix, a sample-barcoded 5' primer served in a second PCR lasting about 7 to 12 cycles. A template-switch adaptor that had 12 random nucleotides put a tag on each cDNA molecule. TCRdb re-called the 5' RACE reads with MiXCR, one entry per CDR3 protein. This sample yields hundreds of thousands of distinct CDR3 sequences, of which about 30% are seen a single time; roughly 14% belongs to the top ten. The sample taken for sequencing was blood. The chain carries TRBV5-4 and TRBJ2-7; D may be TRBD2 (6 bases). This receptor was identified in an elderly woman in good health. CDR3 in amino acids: CASSREIGTYEQYF. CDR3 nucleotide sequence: TGTGCCAGCAGCCGGGAGATCGGGACCTACGAGCAGTACTTC. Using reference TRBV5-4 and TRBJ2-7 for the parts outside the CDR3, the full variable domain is ETGVTQSPTHLIKTRGQQVTLRCSSQSGHNTVSWYQQALGQGPQFIFQYYREEENGRGNFPPRFSGLQFPNYSSELNVNALELDDSALYLCASSREIGTYEQYFGPGTRLTVT.